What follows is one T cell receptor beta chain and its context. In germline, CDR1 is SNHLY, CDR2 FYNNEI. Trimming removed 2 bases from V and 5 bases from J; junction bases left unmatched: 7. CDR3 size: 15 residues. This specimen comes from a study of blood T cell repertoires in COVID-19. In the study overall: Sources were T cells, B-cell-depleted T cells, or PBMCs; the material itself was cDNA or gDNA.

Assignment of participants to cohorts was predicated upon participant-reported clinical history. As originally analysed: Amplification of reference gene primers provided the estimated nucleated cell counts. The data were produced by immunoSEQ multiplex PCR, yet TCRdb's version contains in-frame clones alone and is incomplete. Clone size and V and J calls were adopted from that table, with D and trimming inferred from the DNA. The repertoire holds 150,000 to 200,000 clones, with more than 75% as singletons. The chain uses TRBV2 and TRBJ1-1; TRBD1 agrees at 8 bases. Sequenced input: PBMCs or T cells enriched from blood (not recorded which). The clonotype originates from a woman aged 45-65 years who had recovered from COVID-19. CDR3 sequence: CASSESGTGGTEAFF. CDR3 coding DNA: TGTGCCAGCAGTGAATCCGGGACAGGAGGGACTGAAGCTTTCTTT.